This T cell receptor (beta chain) was obtained from a study of T cell responses to AZD1222 COVID-19 vaccine. The study's findings and limits: Donor demographics were predominantly white British with a female majority; clonal diversity may be underestimated. Among spike-specific TCRs, nearly half reportedly target unmutated variant regions. Vaccine-related CD4 TCRs covered spike, predominating at 160-218 and 743-854.

Worth noting for this clone: Its cognate antigen is unknown.

Here immunoSEQ multiplex PCR was the method, and the copy in TCRdb shows in-frame clones only, minus some. The sample holds 130,000 to 150,000 clones, 90% seen once. Trimming removed 5 bases from V and 7 bases from J; junction bases left unmatched: 4. The CDR3 spans 13 residues. Germline V gene lookup returns CDR1 ENHRY and CDR2 SYGVKD. The chain couples TRBV10-3 to TRBJ1-3, with TRBD1 matching over 8 bases. This specimen consisted of peripheral blood, obtained on day 0 of AZD1222 vaccination. This TCR derives from an adult in good health. CDR3 DNA: TGTGCCATCAGTTCGGACAGGGATAACACCATATATTTT. Translated, it gives CAISSDRDNTIYF.